Reported below is one TCR beta chain. Original data processing: Quantification of nucleated cells was approximated via reference gene primer amplification. Assay used: immunoSEQ multiplex PCR; TCRdb lists only in-frame clones, some missing. V, J and clone size were drawn from that table, and D and trimming were deduced from the DNA. The table records approximately 200,000 clones, around four fifths of them present only once. This entry belongs to a study of blood T cell repertoires in COVID-19. In the study overall: Spain, Italy and the United States supplied samples that represented acute and convalescent COVID-19. T cells, B-cell-depleted T cells, or PBMCs provided the cDNA or gDNA that served as material.

CDR3 size: 17 residues. V gave up 5 bases and J gave up 10 bases; unmatched junction bases: 15. Germline CDR1 SGHTA, CDR2 FQGTGA. The TCR was taken from a human donor with acute or convalescent COVID-19. The donor label of this sample is uncertain. The specimen was peripheral blood. V usage is TRBV7-3 and J usage is TRBJ2-1; 12 positions agree with TRBD2. Written as DNA, the CDR3 is TGTGCCAGCAGCCCACACTGGCTAGCGGGAGGGGTGTGGGAGCAGTTCTTC. Protein product: CASSPHWLAGGVWEQFF. The full variable domain, its missing parts supplied by reference TRBV7-3 and TRBJ2-1, is GAGVSQTPSNKVTEKGKYVELRCDPISGHTALYWYRQSLGQGPEFLIYFQGTGAADDSGLPNDRFFAVRPEGSVSTLKIQRTERGDSAVYLCASSPHWLAGGVWEQFFGPGTRLTVL.